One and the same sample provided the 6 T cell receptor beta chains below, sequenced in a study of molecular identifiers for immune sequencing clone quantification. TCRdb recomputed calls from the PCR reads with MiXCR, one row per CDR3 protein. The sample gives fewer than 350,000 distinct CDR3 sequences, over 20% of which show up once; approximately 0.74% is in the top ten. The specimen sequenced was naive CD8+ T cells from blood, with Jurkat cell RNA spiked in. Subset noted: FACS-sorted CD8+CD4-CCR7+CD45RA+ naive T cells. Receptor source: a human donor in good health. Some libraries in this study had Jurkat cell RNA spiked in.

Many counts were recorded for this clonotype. CDR3 nucleotide sequence: TGTGCCAGCACCCAAGGTGTAGGACTAGCGTTAGATACGCAGTATTTT. Translation gives CASTQGVGLALDTQYF. The V and J genes are TRBV12-3 or TRBV12-4 and TRBJ2-3, with TRBD2 matching 9 bases. Unmatched junction bases numbered 13, after V lost 7 bases and J lost 5 bases. CDR3 length equals 16 residues.

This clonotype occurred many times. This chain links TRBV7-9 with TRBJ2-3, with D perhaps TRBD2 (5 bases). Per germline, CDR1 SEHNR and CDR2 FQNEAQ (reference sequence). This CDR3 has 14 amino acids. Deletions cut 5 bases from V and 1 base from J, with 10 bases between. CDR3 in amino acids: CASSPVGGTDTQYF. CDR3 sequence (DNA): TGTGCCAGCAGCCCAGTCGGGGGCACAGATACGCAGTATTTT.

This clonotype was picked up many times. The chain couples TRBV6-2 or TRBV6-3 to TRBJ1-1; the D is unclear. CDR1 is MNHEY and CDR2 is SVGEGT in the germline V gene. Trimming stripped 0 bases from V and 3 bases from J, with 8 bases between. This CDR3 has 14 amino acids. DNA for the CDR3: TGTGCCAGCAGTTACTCGCCAGGCGACACTGAAGCTTTCTTT. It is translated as CASSYSPGDTEAFF.

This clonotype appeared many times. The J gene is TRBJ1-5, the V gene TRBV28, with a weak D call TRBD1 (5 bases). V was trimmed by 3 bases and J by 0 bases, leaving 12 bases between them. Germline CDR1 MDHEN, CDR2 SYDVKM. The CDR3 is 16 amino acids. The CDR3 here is CASSFLGGGSNQPQHF. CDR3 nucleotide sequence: TGTGCCAGCAGTTTTCTTGGCGGGGGTAGCAATCAGCCCCAGCATTTT.

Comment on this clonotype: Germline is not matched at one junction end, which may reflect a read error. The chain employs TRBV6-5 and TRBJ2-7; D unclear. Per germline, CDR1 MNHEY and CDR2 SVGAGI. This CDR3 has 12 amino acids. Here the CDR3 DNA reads TGTGCCAGCAGTTACTCGGGCTACGAGCGGTACTTC. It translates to CASSYSGYERYF.

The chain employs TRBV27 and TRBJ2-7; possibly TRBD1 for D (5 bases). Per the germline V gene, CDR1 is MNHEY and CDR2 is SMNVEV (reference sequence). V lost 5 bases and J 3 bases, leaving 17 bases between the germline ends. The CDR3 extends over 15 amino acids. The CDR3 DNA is TGTGCCAGCAGTCCCTCCCTCCAGGGAATCTACGAGCAGTACTTC. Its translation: CASSPSLQGIYEQYF.